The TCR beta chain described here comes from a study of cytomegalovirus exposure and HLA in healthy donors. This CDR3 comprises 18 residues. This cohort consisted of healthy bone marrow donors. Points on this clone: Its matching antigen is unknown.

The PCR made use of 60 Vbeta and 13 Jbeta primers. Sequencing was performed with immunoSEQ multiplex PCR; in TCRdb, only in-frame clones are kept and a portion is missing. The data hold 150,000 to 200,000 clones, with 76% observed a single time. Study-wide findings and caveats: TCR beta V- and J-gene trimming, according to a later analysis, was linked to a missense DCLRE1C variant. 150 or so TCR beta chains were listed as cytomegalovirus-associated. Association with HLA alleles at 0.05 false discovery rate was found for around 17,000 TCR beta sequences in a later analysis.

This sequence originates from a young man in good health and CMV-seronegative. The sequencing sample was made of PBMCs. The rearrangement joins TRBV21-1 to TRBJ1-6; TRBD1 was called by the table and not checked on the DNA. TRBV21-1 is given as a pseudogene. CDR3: CASSKVIQGALHNSPLHF. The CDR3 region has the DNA TGTGCCAGCAGCAAGGTAATACAGGGGGCGCTCCATAATTCACCCCTCCACTTT.